The 24 T cell receptor beta chains in this list originate from one sample, sequenced in a study of T cells expressing NK-cell markers. TCRdb re-called the 5' RACE reads and catalogs CDR3 proteins one per entry, DNA excluded. The sample has more than 400,000 distinct CDR3 sequences. The source material was blood T cells: a sorted CD56 or NKG2C T cell subset, CD4+ or CD8+ T cells, or bulk PBMC T cells (not recorded which). The receptors here all came from a woman aged 18-70 years in good health.

The rearrangement uses TRBV20-1 and TRBJ1-6; TCRdb designates TRBD1, a call that cannot be tested without DNA. The V gene's germline CDR1 is DFQATT and CDR2 SNEGSKA (reference sequence). This CDR3 has 14 residues. CDR3 in amino acids: CSARQGQINSPLHF.

The chain links TRBV29-1 to TRBJ2-7; lacking DNA, the TRBD1 call made by TCRdb goes unchecked. Germline V CDR1 and CDR2: SQVTM, ANQGSEA. The CDR3 runs 13 residues. CDR3 in amino acids: CSVVGHETYEQYF.

This chain's CDR3 is CASSFWDRSREAFF. The rearrangement joins TRBV12-3 or TRBV12-4 to TRBJ1-1; TCRdb's D gene call, TRBD1, goes unchecked for lack of DNA. This CDR3 contains 14 residues.

The chain uses TRBV5-1 and TRBJ2-3; TCRdb calls TRBD1, which cannot be checked without DNA. Germline assignment: CDR1 SGHRS and CDR2 YFSETQ. This CDR3 contains 15 residues. The CDR3 loop is CASSLTTGGPDTQYF.

The J gene is TRBJ2-5, the V gene TRBV20-1. The CDR3 spans 12 residues. Germline V gene lookup returns CDR1 DFQATT and CDR2 SNEGSKA (reference sequence). The CDR3 reads CSASRQQETQYF.

The V and J genes are TRBV7-2 and TRBJ2-7. The CDR3 loop spans 13 amino acids. Germline CDR1 is SGHTA and CDR2 is FQGNSA. CDR3: CASSLDLILEQYF.

This chain joins TRBV4-3 and TRBJ1-2; TCRdb selects TRBD1, and the lack of DNA leaves this call unchecked. The CDR3 has 15 amino acids. In germline, CDR1 is LGHNA, CDR2 YSLEER. The CDR3 spells CASSPVGGVDYGYTF.

The CDR3 region is CAWRQGGEPQHF. The chain links TRBV30 to TRBJ1-5; the TCRdb D gene call, TRBD1, has no DNA to confirm it. Germline V gives CDR1 GTSNPN, CDR2 SVGIG (reference sequence). The CDR3 is 12 amino acids. The full variable domain, its missing parts supplied by reference TRBV30 and TRBJ1-5, is SQTIHQWPATLVQPVGSPLSLECTVEGTSNPNLYWYRQAAGRGLQLLFYSVGIGQISSEVPQNLSASRPQDRQFILSSKKLLLSDSGFYLCAWRQGGEPQHFGDGTRLSIL.

The V gene is TRBV9, the J gene TRBJ1-1; TCRdb lists TRBD1, though no DNA is available to test this call. CDR1 is SGDLS and CDR2 is YYNGEE in the germline V gene. The CDR3 has 14 amino acids. The chain's CDR3 is CASSYGQGFAEAFF.

The chain joins TRBV5-6 to TRBJ1-1. Germline V lookup: CDR1 SGHDT, CDR2 YYEEEE. The CDR3 has 13 amino acids. The CDR3 here is CASSLRGTPEAFF.

The chain employs TRBV11-3 and TRBJ2-3; without DNA, the TCRdb call of TRBD2 cannot be checked. This CDR3 contains 13 residues. Germline V lookup: CDR1 SGHNT, CDR2 YENEEA. CDR3 residues: CASSSGTSNVQYF.

The rearrangement joins TRBV9 to TRBJ2-3; TCRdb reports TRBD1, a call that lacks DNA to check it against. CDR1 is SGDLS, CDR2 YYNGEE, per germline. The CDR3 is 16 residues long. The CDR3 spells CASSLTGTGGTDTQYF.

V is TRBV11-1 and J is TRBJ2-4; TCRdb indicates TRBD1, and absent DNA this call remains unverified. CDR3 length equals 18 residues. Germline lookup yields CDR1 SGHAT and CDR2 FQDESV (reference sequence). This CDR3 is CASSLAGWTGRRGNIQYF.

The CDR3 protein is CASSQMTAMNTEAFF. The chain joins TRBV7-3 to TRBJ1-1. The V gene's germline CDR1 is SGHTA and CDR2 FQGTGA. This CDR3 comprises 15 residues.

The rearrangement joins TRBV7-2 to TRBJ1-1. The germline V gene has CDR1 SGHTA and CDR2 FQGNSA. The CDR3 runs 15 residues. CDR3 amino acids: CASSLGSVMNTEAFF.

The rearrangement links TRBV29-1 to TRBJ2-6. The CDR3 runs 14 residues. Per the germline V gene, CDR1 is SQVTM and CDR2 is ANQGSEA. The CDR3 reads CSVVAGSGANVLTF.

The rearrangement uses TRBV5-1 and TRBJ2-2. The V gene's germline CDR1 is SGHRS and CDR2 YFSETQ. This CDR3 contains 16 residues. The CDR3 sequence is CASSSTRGARTGELFF. Full variable domain (outside the CDR3, taken from reference TRBV5-1 and TRBJ2-2): KAGVTQTPRYLIKTRGQQVTLSCSPISGHRSVSWYQQTPGQGLQFLFEYFSETQRNKGNFPGRFSGRQFSNSRSEMNVSTLELGDSALYLCASSSTRGARTGELFFGEGSRLTVL.

The V call is TRBV29-1, the J call TRBJ1-6. CDR3 size: 12 residues. CDR1 SQVTM and CDR2 ANQGSEA come from the germline V gene. CDR3 sequence: CSVGEPNSPLHF.

The chain employs TRBV5-1 and TRBJ2-1; TCRdb lists TRBD2, though no DNA is available to test this call. CDR1 and CDR2 (germline): SGHRS, YFSETQ. This CDR3 contains 15 residues. Here the CDR3 reads CASSSSTSRNNEQFF.

The chain is built from TRBV6-4 and TRBJ2-1; TCRdb picks TRBD2, but there is no DNA to check that call. Germline V CDR1 and CDR2: MRHNA, SNTAGT. The CDR3 covers 14 residues. CDR3: CASSVAGTYNEQFF.

The chain employs TRBV20-1 and TRBJ2-5; TCRdb indicates TRBD2, and absent DNA this call remains unverified. This CDR3 region has 13 residues. Germline V lookup: CDR1 DFQATT, CDR2 SNEGSKA (reference sequence). The CDR3 sequence: CSAQGGGPETQYF.

This sequence joins TRBV12-3 or TRBV12-4 and TRBJ2-3. The length of the CDR3 is 14 residues. CDR3 region: CASSLQLGTDTQYF.

The CDR3 reads CASSFRGTGKETQYF. The chain recombines TRBV9 with TRBJ2-5; TCRdb's D call of TRBD1 is untestable without DNA. The CDR3 extends over 15 amino acids. Germline CDR1 and CDR2: SGDLS and YYNGEE.

The chain carries TRBV9 and TRBJ2-2; lacking DNA, the TRBD2 call made by TCRdb goes unchecked. CDR3 length: 12 residues. Per germline, CDR1 SGDLS and CDR2 YYNGEE. CDR3 loop: CASSLSGGELFF.